The 24 T cell receptor beta chains listed next were all sequenced from one sample in a study of T cell responses to AZD1222 COVID-19 vaccine. Only in-frame clones appear in the TCRdb table, and some are missing; sequencing was by immunoSEQ multiplex PCR. The sample consists of some 130,000 clones, more than 80% of them appearing once. The material was peripheral blood, obtained on day 0 of AZD1222 vaccination. These receptors came from an adult in good health.

The rearrangement links TRBV2 to TRBJ1-2; 8 bases are a match to TRBD1. The germline V gene encodes CDR1 SNHLY and CDR2 FYNNEI. J was trimmed by 4 bases and V by 3 bases; bases with no gene match: 16. CDR3 size: 18 residues. CDR3 amino acids: CASSERWQGADLSYGYTF. For the CDR3, the DNA is TGTGCCAGCAGTGAGAGATGGCAGGGGGCGGACCTCAGCTATGGCTACACCTTC.

This clone was found a few times. The chain employs TRBV7-3 and TRBJ1-1; TRBD1 matches 7 bases. Looked up from germline, CDR1 is SGHTA and CDR2 is FQGTGA. V gave up 6 bases and J gave up 6 bases; unmatched junction bases: 10. This CDR3 spans 14 amino acids. CDR3 nucleotides: TGTGCCAGCAGTTCCGGACAGGCCGCCTCTGAAGCTTTCTTT. It codes for CASSSGQAASEAFF.

The CDR3 DNA reads TGTGCCAGCAGTTTTACCCCCTCAGGGACGGGTGGCTACACCTTC. It specifies CASSFTPSGTGGYTF. The chain has TRBV28 and TRBJ1-2; tentatively, D is TRBD1 (5 bases). The germline V gene has CDR1 MDHEN and CDR2 SYDVKM. The CDR3 consists of 15 residues. V lost 3 bases to trimming and J lost 7 bases, with 18 bases between them.

The V and J genes are TRBV28 and TRBJ2-7; no clear D gene. The V gene lost 4 bases and the J gene lost 3 bases, with 7 bases spanning the gap. This CDR3 has 12 residues. Germline CDR1 MDHEN, CDR2 SYDVKM. The CDR3 protein is CASSSNSYEQYF. The CDR3 DNA sequence: TGTGCCAGCAGTTCAAACAGCTACGAGCAGTACTTC. Drawing the rest from reference TRBV28 and TRBJ2-7, the complete variable domain is DVKVTQSSRYLVKRTGEKVFLECVQDMDHENMFWYRQDPGLGLRLIYFSYDVKMKEKGDIPEGYSVSREKKERFSLILESASTNQTSMYLCASSSNSYEQYFGPGTRLTVT.

CDR3 loop: CASSVGGDKGSPLHF. DNA for the CDR3: TGTGCCAGCAGCGTAGGCGGTGACAAGGGTTCACCCCTCCACTTT. The genes are TRBV9 and TRBJ1-6; D call uncertain. Trimming took 0 bases from V and 9 from J, leaving 13 bases between them. The CDR3 runs to 15 residues. Germline V gives CDR1 SGDLS, CDR2 YYNGEE.

DNA for the CDR3: TGTGCCAGCAGCTCGTCGGGGGTAACTGAAGCTTTCTTT. Residues: CASSSSGVTEAFF. This sequence joins TRBV7-8 and TRBJ1-1; D is possibly TRBD1 (5 bases). The CDR3 is 13 amino acids. Germline V gene sequence: CDR1 SGHVS, CDR2 FQNEAQ. Deletions cut 4 bases from V and 5 bases from J, with 11 bases between.

The genes are TRBV30 and TRBJ2-1, with D perhaps given as TRBD1 or TRBD2 (7 bases each). The length of the CDR3 is 15 residues. Germline CDR1 reads GTSNPN; CDR2 reads SVGIG (reference sequence). CDR3 nucleotide sequence: TGTGCTCTTGACAGGGAGGGGATCTCCTGGGGTGAGCAGTTCTTC. Translating it yields CALDREGISWGEQFF.

This chain joins TRBV7-8 and TRBJ1-4; 7 bases fit TRBD1. This CDR3 comprises 15 residues. V lost 7 bases and J lost 6; bases outside the gene matches: 11. Germline loops: CDR1 SGHVS, CDR2 FQNEAQ. This CDR3 is CASTQGGLFDEKLFF. The DNA for the CDR3 is TGTGCCAGCACCCAGGGGGGGTTGTTCGATGAAAAACTGTTTTTT.

The gene calls are TRBV19 and TRBJ2-1; TRBD2 matches 9 bases. This CDR3 spans 17 amino acids. V was pared by 2 bases and J by 2 bases, with 7 bases of the junction left unmatched. Per the germline V gene, CDR1 is LNHDA and CDR2 is SQIVND (reference sequence). CDR3 residues: CASSIMVSGGTYNEQFF. The DNA of the CDR3 is TGTGCCAGTAGTATAATGGTTAGCGGGGGTACCTACAATGAGCAGTTCTTC.

DNA of the CDR3: TGTGCCATCTCCTGGGCAGTTACAGATACGCAGTATTTT. Translation: CAISWAVTDTQYF. The chain links TRBV10-3 to TRBJ2-3, with D uncertain. Germline V gives CDR1 ENHRY, CDR2 SYGVKD. The V and J ends lost 8 bases and 3 bases respectively, with 12 bases between them. CDR3 length equals 13 residues.

This clone was picked up a small number of times. The gene calls are TRBV27 and TRBJ2-7, with TRBD2 matching over 12 bases. Germline trimming cut 8 bases from V and 7 bases from J; bases unmatched to any gene: 6. Germline lookup yields CDR1 MNHEY and CDR2 SMNVEV (reference sequence). The CDR3 is 13 residues long. The CDR3 spells CASRLAGAQEQYF. Written as DNA, the CDR3 is TGTGCCAGCCGACTAGCGGGGGCCCAGGAGCAGTACTTC.

In its sample, this clone was seen a few times. The chain uses TRBV4-1 and TRBJ2-1; D gene unclear. CDR3 length equals 11 residues. V lost 1 base and J lost 13, with 8 bases in between. Germline loops: CDR1 MGHRA, CDR2 YSYEKL. CDR3 protein: CASSQGQRQFF. The CDR3, as DNA: TGCGCCAGCAGCCAAGGGCAGAGACAGTTCTTC.

V is TRBV30 and J is TRBJ1-3; D possibly corresponds to TRBD1 (6 bases). The V and J ends lost 6 bases and 0 bases respectively, with 15 bases between them. Germline loops: CDR1 GTSNPN, CDR2 SVGIG (reference sequence). The CDR3 spans 15 residues. The CDR3 sequence: CACLSGAFSGNTIYF. The CDR3 DNA reads as TGTGCCTGTCTTTCGGGGGCCTTCTCTGGAAACACCATATATTTT.

The chain links TRBV28 to TRBJ2-3; 8 bases map to TRBD1. Losses at the gene ends were 6 bases for V and 4 bases for J; bases not matched to a gene: 9. Germline loops: CDR1 MDHEN, CDR2 SYDVKM. This CDR3 has 15 residues. CDR3 nucleotide sequence: TGTGCCAGCAGCCCAGGACAGGGAAAGGCAGATACGCAGTATTTT. It yields the protein CASSPGQGKADTQYF.

The chain combines TRBV28 with TRBJ1-1, with D unresolved. The CDR3 has 13 residues. The germline CDR1 and CDR2 sequences are MDHEN and SYDVKM. V was pared by 6 bases and J by 5 bases, with 13 bases between. The CDR3 DNA is TGTGCCAGCAGCTCCCCACCGTATACTGAAGCTTTCTTT. Amino acid sequence: CASSSPPYTEAFF.

The rearrangement links TRBV30 to TRBJ1-4; D ambiguous. The CDR3 totals 10 residues. Looked up from germline, CDR1 is GTSNPN and CDR2 is SVGIG (reference sequence). V dropped 4 bases and J dropped 5 bases, with 2 bases sitting between them. CDR3 region: CAWKNEKLFF. CDR3 coding DNA: TGTGCCTGGAAAAATGAAAAACTGTTTTTT.

The chain is built from TRBV9 and TRBJ1-2; D remains unclear. This CDR3 region has 14 residues. CDR1 and CDR2 from the germline V gene are SGDLS and YYNGEE. Trimming cost V 0 bases and J 8 bases, with 14 bases left between them. CDR3: CASSVATQAGGYTF. Written as DNA, the CDR3 is TGTGCCAGCAGCGTAGCTACTCAGGCAGGCGGCTACACCTTC. Full variable domain (remainder filled in from reference TRBV9 and TRBJ1-2): DSGVTQTPKHLITATGQRVTLRCSPRSGDLSVYWYQQSLDQGLQFLIQYYNGEERAKGNILERFSAQQFPDLHSELNLSSLELGDSALYFCASSVATQAGGYTFGSGTRLTVV.

The V and J genes are TRBV7-2 and TRBJ1-5; D unresolved. Germline V CDR1 and CDR2: SGHTA, FQGNSA. Trimming left V 1 base short and J 4 bases short, with 8 bases between. This CDR3 has 14 amino acids. CDR3 loop: CASSLGTTNQPQHF. CDR3 sequence (DNA): TGTGCCAGCAGCTTAGGGACGACTAATCAGCCCCAGCATTTT.

The rearrangement uses TRBV28 and TRBJ1-2; D unresolved. Trimming pared 2 bases from V and 2 bases from J, leaving 12 bases between. The CDR3 runs to 15 residues. Germline V gene sequence: CDR1 MDHEN, CDR2 SYDVKM. CDR3 DNA: TGTGCCAGCAGTTTAGGCAGCATCTCAAACTATGGCTACACCTTC. This codes for CASSLGSISNYGYTF.

This clone was observed a single time. The chain employs TRBV3-1 (or the pseudogene TRBV3-2) and TRBJ2-2; D might be TRBD2 (6 bases). Between the trimmed V and J ends, which lost 3 bases and 6 bases, there was a span of 11 bases. CDR3 length: 14 residues. The germline V gene has CDR1 LGHDT and CDR2 YNNKEL (reference sequence). In DNA form, the CDR3 reads TGTGCCAGCAGCCAGGGGAGGTGGTCCGGGGAGCTGTTTTTT. Its translation is CASSQGRWSGELFF.

The chain's CDR3 is CASSRESNSPLHF. The CDR3 bases are TGTGCCAGCAGCAGGGAATCAAATTCACCCCTCCACTTT. This chain connects TRBV28 to TRBJ1-6; maybe TRBD1 (5 bases). The CDR3 runs to 13 residues. Germline CDR1 is MDHEN and CDR2 is SYDVKM. The ends were cut back, 6 bases at V and 7 bases at J, with 10 bases in the middle.

V is TRBV9 and J is TRBJ1-2; D unclear. Germline V gene lookup returns CDR1 SGDLS and CDR2 YYNGEE. Trimming removed 5 bases from V and 7 bases from J, with 9 bases in between. This CDR3 has 11 amino acids. The CDR3 is CASSDRVGYTF. In DNA form, the CDR3 reads TGTGCCAGCAGTGATAGAGTTGGCTACACCTTC.

The rearrangement links TRBV3-1 (or the pseudogene TRBV3-2) to TRBJ1-2; D unresolved. Trimming shortened V by 4 bases and J by 5 bases, and 20 bases separated the two germline ends. The CDR3 has 16 amino acids. The germline CDR1 and CDR2 sequences are LGHDT and YNNKEL (reference sequence). In DNA form, the CDR3 reads TGTGCCAGCAGCCCCACGGTAGGGATAGTTTGGTATGGCTACACCTTC. Protein product: CASSPTVGIVWYGYTF.

In this sample, this clone turned up a few times. This sequence joins TRBV5-1 and TRBJ1-2; 7 bases are a match to TRBD1. The CDR3 is 13 amino acids. In germline, CDR1 is SGHRS, CDR2 YFSETQ. Germline trimming cut 8 bases from V and 2 bases from J; bases unmatched to any gene: 6. This CDR3 is CASTGEGNYGYTF. Here the CDR3 DNA reads TGCGCCAGTACAGGGGAAGGAAACTATGGCTACACCTTC.